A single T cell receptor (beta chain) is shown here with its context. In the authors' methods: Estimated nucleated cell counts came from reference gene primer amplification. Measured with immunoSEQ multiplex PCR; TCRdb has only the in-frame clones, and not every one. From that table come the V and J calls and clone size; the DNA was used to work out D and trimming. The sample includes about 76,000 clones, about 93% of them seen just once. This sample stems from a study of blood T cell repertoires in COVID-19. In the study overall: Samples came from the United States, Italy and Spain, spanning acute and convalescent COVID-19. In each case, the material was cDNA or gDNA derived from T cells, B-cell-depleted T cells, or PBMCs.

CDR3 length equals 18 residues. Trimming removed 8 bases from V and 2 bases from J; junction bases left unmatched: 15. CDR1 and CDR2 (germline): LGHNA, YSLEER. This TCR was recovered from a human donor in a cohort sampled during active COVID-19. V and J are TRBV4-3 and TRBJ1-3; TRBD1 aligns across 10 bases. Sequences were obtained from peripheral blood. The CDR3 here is CASRRDRGTLGPGNTIYF. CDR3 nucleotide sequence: TGCGCCAGCCGCCGGGACAGGGGTACTCTAGGGCCTGGAAACACCATATATTTT.